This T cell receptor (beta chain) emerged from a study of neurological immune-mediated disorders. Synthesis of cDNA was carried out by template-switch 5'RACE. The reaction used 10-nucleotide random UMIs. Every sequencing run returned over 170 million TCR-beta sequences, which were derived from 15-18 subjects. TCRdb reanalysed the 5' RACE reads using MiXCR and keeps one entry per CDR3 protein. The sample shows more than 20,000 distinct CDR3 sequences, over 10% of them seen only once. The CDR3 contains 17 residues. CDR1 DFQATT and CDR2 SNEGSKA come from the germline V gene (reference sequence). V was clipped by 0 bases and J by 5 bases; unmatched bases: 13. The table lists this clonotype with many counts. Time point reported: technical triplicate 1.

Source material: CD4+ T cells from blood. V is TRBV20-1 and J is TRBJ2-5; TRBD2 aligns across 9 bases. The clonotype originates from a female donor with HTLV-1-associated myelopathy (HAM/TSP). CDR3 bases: TGCAGTGCTAGAGATCCCAGAGTAGCGGGAGCGAGGGAGACCCAGTACTTC. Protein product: CSARDPRVAGARETQYF.